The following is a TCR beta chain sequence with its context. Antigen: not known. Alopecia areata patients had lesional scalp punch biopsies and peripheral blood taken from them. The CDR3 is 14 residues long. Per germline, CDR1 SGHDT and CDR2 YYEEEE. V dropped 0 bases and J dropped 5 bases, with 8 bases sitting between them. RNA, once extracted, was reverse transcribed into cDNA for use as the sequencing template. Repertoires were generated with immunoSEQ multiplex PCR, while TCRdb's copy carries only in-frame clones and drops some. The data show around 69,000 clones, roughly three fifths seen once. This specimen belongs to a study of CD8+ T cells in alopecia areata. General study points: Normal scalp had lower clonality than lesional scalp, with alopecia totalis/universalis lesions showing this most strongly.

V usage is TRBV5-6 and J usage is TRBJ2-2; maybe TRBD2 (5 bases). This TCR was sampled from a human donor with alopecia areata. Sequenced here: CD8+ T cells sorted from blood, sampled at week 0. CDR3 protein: CASSLARGTGELFF. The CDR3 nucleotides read TGTGCCAGCAGCTTGGCAAGAGGGACCGGGGAGCTGTTTTTT.